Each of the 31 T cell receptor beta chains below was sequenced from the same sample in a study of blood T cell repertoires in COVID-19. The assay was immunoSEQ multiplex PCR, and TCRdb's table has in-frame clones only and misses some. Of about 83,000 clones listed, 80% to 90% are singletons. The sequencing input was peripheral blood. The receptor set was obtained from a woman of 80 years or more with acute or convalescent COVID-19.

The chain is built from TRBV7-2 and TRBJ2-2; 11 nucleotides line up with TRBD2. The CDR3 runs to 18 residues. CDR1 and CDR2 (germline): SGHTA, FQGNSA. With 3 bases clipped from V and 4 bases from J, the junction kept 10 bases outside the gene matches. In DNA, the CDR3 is TGTGCCAGCAGCTTCTTAGCGGGGGGGCCGGGGGCCACCGGGGAGCTGTTTTTT. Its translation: CASSFLAGGPGATGELFF.

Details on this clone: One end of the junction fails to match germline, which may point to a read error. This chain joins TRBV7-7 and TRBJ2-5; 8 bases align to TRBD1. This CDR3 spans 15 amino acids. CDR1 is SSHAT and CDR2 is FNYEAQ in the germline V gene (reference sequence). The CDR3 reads CASSPPTGGGKTQYF. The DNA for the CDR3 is TGTGCTAGCAGCCCTCCCACAGGGGGTGGAAAGACCCAGTACTTC.

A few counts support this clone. CDR3 loop: CASSFGMNTEAFF. DNA of the CDR3: TGTGCCAGCAGTTTCGGTATGAACACTGAAGCTTTCTTT. The V and J genes are TRBV12-3 or TRBV12-4 and TRBJ1-1; D ambiguous. The CDR3 covers 13 residues. V dropped 3 bases and J dropped 0 bases, with 5 bases sitting between them.

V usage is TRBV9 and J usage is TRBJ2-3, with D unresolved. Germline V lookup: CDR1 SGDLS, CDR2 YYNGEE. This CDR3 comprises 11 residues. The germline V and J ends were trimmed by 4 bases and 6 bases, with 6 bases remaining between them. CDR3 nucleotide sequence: TGTGCCAGCAGCTTCTATGATACGCAGTATTTT. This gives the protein CASSFYDTQYF.

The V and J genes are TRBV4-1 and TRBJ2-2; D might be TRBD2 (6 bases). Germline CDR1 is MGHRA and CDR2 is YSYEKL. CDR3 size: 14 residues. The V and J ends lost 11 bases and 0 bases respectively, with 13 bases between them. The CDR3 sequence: CAAGRDSNTGELFF. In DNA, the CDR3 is TGCGCCGCGGGCAGGGACTCGAACACCGGGGAGCTGTTTTTT.

CDR3 coding DNA: TGTGCCAGCAGCTTAACTACAGGGGGCAATCAGCCCCAGCATTTT. Translating it yields CASSLTTGGNQPQHF. The V call is TRBV7-9, the J call TRBJ1-5; TRBD1 matches at 7 bases. The CDR3 spans 15 residues. CDR1 is SEHNR and CDR2 is FQNEAQ in the germline V gene (reference sequence). V shed 2 bases and J 2 bases; nucleotides not matched to a gene: 3.

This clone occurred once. In nucleotides, the CDR3 is TGTGCCTGGAGTTTTCCCAGCGGGGGAGGAGAGACCCAGTACTTC. Its translation: CAWSFPSGGGETQYF. The rearrangement uses TRBV30 and TRBJ2-5; TRBD2 aligns across 8 bases. The V segment lost 2 bases and the J segment 4 bases; nucleotides outside the gene matches: 9. CDR1 is GTSNPN, CDR2 SVGIG, per germline (reference sequence). The CDR3 loop spans 15 amino acids.

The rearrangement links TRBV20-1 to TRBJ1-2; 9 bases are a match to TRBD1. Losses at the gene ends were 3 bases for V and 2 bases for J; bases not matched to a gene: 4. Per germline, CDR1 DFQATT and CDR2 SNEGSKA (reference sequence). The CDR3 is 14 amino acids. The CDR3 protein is CSASGGQGNYGYTF. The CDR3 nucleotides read TGCAGTGCTAGTGGCGGACAGGGGAACTATGGCTACACCTTC.

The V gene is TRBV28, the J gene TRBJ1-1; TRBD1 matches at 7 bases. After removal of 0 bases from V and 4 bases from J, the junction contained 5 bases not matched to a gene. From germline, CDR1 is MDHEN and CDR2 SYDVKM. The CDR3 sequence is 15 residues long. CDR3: CASSLWVRGSTEAFF. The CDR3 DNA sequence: TGTGCCAGCAGTTTATGGGTCAGGGGGAGCACTGAAGCTTTCTTT. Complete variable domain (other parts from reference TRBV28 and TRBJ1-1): DVKVTQSSRYLVKRTGEKVFLECVQDMDHENMFWYRQDPGLGLRLIYFSYDVKMKEKGDIPEGYSVSREKKERFSLILESASTNQTSMYLCASSLWVRGSTEAFFGQGTRLTVV.

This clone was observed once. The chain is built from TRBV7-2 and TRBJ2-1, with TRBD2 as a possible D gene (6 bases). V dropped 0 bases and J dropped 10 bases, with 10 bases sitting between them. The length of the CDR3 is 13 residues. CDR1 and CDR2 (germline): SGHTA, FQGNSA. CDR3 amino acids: CASSLAMGGEQFF. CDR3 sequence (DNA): TGTGCCAGCAGCTTAGCGATGGGAGGCGAGCAGTTCTTC.

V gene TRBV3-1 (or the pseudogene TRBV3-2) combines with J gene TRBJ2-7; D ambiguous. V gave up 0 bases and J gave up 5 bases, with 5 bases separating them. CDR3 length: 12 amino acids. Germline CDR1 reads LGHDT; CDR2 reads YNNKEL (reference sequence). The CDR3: CASSQERHEQYF. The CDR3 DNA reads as TGTGCCAGCAGCCAAGAGAGGCACGAGCAGTACTTC.

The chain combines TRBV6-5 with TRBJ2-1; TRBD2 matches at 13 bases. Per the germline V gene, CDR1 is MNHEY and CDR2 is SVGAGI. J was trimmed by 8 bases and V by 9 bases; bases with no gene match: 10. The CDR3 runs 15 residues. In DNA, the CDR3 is TGTGCCAGTTTACCGACTAGCGGGGGGTTGTATGAGCAGTTCTTC. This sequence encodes CASLPTSGGLYEQFF.

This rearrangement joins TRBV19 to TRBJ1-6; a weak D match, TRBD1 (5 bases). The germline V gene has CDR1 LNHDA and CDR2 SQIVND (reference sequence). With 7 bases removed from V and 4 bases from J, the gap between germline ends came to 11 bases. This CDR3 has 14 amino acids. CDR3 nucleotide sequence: TGTGCCAGTACTAAAGGGGCGTATAATTCACCCCTCCACTTT. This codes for CASTKGAYNSPLHF. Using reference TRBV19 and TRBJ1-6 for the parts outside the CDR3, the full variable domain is DGGITQSPKYLFRKEGQNVTLSCEQNLNHDAMYWYRQDPGQGLRLIYYSQIVNDFQKGDIAEGYSVSREKKESFPLTVTSAQKNPTAFYLCASTKGAYNSPLHFGNGTRLTVT.

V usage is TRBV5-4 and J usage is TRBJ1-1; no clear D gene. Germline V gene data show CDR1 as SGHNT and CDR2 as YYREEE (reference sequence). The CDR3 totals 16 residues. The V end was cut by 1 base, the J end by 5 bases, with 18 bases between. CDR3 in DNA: TGTGCCAGCAGCTTGTCTCGATCCTCGGGCGGGACTGAAGCTTTCTTT. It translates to CASSLSRSSGGTEAFF.

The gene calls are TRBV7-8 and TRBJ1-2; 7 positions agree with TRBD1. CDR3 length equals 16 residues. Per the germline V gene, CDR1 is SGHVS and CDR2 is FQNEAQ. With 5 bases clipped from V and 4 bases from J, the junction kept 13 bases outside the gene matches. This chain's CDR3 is CASSDRTGQGAYGYTF. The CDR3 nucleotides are TGTGCCAGCAGCGACCGGACAGGCCAGGGCGCCTATGGCTACACCTTC.

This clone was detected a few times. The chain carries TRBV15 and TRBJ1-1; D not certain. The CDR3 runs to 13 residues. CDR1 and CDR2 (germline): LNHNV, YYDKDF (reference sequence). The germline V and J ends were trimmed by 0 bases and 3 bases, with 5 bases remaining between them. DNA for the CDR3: TGTGCCACCAGCAGAGACAGTTACACTGAAGCTTTCTTT. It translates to CATSRDSYTEAFF.

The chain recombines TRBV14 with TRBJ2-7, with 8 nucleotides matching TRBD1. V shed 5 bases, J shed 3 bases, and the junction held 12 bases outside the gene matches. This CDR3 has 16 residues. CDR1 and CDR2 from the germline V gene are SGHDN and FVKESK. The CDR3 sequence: CASSLRQGTSLYEQYF. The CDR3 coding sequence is TGTGCCAGCAGCTTACGACAGGGGACGTCTCTCTACGAGCAGTACTTC.

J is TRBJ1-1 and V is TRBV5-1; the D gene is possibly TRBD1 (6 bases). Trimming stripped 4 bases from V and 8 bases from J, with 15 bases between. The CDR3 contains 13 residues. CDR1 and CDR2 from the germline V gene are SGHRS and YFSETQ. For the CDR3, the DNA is TGCGCCAGCAGCATCTCCGGGACAAGGGAAGCTTTCTTT. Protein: CASSISGTREAFF.

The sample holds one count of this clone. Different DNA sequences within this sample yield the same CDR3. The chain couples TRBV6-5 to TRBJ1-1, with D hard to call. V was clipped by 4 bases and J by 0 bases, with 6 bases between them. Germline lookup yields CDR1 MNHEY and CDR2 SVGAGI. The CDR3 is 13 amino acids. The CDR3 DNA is TGTGCCAGCAGTTCGCACATGAACACTGAAGCTTTCTTT. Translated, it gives CASSSHMNTEAFF.

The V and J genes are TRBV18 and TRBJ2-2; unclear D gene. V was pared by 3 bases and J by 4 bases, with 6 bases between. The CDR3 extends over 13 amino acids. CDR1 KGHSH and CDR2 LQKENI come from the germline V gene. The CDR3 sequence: CASSPPTTGELFF. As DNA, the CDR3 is TGTGCCAGCTCACCTCCTACCACCGGGGAGCTGTTTTTT. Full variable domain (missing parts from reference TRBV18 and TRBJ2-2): NAGVMQNPRHLVRRRGQEARLRCSPMKGHSHVYWYRQLPEEGLKFMVYLQKENIIDESGMPKERFSAEFPKEGPSILRIQQVVRGDSAAYFCASSPPTTGELFFGEGSRLTVL.

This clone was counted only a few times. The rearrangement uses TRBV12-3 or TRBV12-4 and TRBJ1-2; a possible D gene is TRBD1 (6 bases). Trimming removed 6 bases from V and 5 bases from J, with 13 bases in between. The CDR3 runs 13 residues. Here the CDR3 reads CASSATGLYGYTF. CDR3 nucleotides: TGTGCCAGCAGCGCGACAGGATTATATGGCTACACCTTC.

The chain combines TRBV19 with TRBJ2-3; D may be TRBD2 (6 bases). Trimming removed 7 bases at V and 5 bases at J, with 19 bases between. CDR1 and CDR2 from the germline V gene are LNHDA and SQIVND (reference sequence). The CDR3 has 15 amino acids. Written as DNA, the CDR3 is TGTGCCAGTACCCCGGATGGGGGGAGAATAGATACGCAGTATTTT. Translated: CASTPDGGRIDTQYF.

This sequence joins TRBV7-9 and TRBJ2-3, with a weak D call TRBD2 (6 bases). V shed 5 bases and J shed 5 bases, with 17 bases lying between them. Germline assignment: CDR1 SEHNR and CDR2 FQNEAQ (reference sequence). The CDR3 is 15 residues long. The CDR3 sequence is CASSPSTRRGDTQYF. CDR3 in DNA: TGTGCCAGCAGCCCCTCAACGCGGAGGGGAGATACGCAGTATTTT.

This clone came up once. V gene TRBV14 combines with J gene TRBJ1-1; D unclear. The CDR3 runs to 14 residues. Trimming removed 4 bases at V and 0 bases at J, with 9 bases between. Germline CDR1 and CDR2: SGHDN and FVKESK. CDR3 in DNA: TGTGCCAGCAGCCCCGCGGGGTTGAACACTGAAGCTTTCTTT. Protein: CASSPAGLNTEAFF.

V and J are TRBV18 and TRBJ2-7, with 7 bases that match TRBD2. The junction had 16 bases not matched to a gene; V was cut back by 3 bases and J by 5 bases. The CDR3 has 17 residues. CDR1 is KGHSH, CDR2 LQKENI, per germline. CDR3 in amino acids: CASSPPSLQVRGDEQYF. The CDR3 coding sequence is TGTGCCAGCTCACCCCCTTCCTTACAGGTTCGGGGGGACGAGCAGTACTTC.

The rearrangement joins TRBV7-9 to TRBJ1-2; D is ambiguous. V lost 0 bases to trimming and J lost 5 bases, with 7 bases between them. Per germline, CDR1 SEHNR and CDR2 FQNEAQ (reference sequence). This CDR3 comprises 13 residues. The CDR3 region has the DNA TGTGCCAGCAGCTTAGCGCTCGGGTATGGCTACACCTTC. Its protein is CASSLALGYGYTF. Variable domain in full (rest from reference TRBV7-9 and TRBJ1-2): DTGVSQNPRHKITKRGQNVTFRCDPISEHNRLYWYRQTLGQGPEFLTYFQNEAQLEKSRLLSDRFSAERPKGSFSTLEIQRTEQGDSAMYLCASSLALGYGYTFGSGTRLTVV.

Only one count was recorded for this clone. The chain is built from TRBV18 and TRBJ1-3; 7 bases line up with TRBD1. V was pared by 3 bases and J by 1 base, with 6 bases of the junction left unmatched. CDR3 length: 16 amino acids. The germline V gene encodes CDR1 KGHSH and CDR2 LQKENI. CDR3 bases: TGTGCCAGCTCACCGCCCGGGACAGTATCTGGAAACACCATATATTTT. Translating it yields CASSPPGTVSGNTIYF.

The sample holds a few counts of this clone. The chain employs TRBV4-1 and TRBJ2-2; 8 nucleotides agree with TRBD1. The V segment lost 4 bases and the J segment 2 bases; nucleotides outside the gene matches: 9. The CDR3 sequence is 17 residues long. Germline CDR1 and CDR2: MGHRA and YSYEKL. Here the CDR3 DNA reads TGCGCCAGCAGCCCACTAGGGACAGGAAAAAACACCGGGGAGCTGTTTTTT. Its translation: CASSPLGTGKNTGELFF.

The CDR3 nucleotides read TGCGCCAGCAGCTCCGGACTAGCGGGGGACTACGAGCAGTACTTC. Protein product: CASSSGLAGDYEQYF. This sequence joins TRBV5-1 and TRBJ2-7; 13 bases agree with TRBD2. Germline V gives CDR1 SGHRS, CDR2 YFSETQ. The V gene end was trimmed by 3 bases and the J gene end by 3 bases; junction bases not matched to a gene: 3. The CDR3 covers 15 residues.

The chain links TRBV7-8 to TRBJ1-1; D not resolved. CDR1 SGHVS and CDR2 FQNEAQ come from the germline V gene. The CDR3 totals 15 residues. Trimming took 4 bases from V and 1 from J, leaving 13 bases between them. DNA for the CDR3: TGTGCCAGCAGCTCGCCCGCAGGAACGAACACTGAAGCTTTCTTT. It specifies CASSSPAGTNTEAFF.

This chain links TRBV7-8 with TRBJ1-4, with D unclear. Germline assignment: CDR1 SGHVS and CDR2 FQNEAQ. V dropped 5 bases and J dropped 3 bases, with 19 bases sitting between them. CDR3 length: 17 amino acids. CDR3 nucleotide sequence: TGTGCCAGCAGCCGGTCGGGTGCGGGCCGAGCTAATGAAAAACTGTTTTTT. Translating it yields CASSRSGAGRANEKLFF.